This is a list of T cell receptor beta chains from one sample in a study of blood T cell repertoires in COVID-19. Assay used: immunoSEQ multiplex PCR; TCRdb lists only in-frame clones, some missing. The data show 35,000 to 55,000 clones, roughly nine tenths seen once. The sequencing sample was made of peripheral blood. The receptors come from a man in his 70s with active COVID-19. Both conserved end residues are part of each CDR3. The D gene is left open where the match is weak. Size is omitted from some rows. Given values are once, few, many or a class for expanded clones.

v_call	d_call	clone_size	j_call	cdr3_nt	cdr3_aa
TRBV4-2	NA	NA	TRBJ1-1	TGTGCCAGCAGCATGCGGACAGAAGGAACTGAAGCTTTCTTT	CASSMRTEGTEAFF
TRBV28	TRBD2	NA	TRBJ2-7	TGTGCCAGCAGTTACTCTAGCGGGGGTCCCTGGGACGAGCAGTACTTC	CASSYSSGGPWDEQYF
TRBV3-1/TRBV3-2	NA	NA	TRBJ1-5	TGTGCCAGCAGCCAAGATAGTGGCCAGCGCGGGCCCCAGCATTTT	CASSQDSGQRGPQHF
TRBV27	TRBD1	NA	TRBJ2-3	TGTGCCAGCAGTTCACCTCTACGACAGGGGAGCACAGATACGCAGTATTTT	CASSSPLRQGSTDTQYF
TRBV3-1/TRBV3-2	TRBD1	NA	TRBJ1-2	TGTGCCAGCAGGGCTTACAGGGGACCTCCCGATGGCTACACCTTC	CASRAYRGPPDGYTF
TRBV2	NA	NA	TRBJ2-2	NA	CASSSSGQTGELFF
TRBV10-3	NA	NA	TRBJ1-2	TGTGCCATCAGTGAGCCTGTGGGGGCGAATGGCTACACCTTC	CAISEPVGANGYTF
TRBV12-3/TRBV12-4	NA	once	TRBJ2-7	TGTGCCAGCAGTTCAGGGGTGACCGAGCAGTACTTC	CASSSGVTEQYF
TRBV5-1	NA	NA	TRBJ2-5	TGCGCCAGCAGCTCGGGGGTGAGAGAGACCCAGTACTTC	CASSSGVRETQYF
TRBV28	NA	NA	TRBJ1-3	TGTGCCAGCAGCGAGACTGGAAACACCATATATTTT	CASSETGNTIYF
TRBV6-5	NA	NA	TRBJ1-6	TGTGCCAGCAGTTATTCCGACAAGTTCAGGGGTTCACCCCTCCACTTT	CASSYSDKFRGSPLHF
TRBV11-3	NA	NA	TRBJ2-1	TGTGCCAGCAGCTTAGACACAGGGTTCGATGAGCAGTTCTTC	CASSLDTGFDEQFF
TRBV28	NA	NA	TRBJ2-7	TGTGCCAGCAGTCCAACAGGGATAAGGACCGAGCAGTACTTC	CASSPTGIRTEQYF
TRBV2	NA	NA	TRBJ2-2	TGTGCCAGTGATCTACAGGGCTCGAACACCGGGGAGCTGTTTTTT	CASDLQGSNTGELFF
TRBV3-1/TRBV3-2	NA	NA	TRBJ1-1	TGTGCCAGCAGCCCTCGCGCGGGGAACACTGAAGCTTTCTTT	CASSPRAGNTEAFF
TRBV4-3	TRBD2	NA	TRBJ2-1	TGCGCCAGCAGCCAAGATTGGGCTAGCGGGAGTACCAATGAGCAGTTCTTC	CASSQDWASGSTNEQFF
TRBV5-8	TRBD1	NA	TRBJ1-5	TGTGCCAGCAGCTTCAATCCGGGACAGGGGAGCAATCAGCCCCAGCATTTT	CASSFNPGQGSNQPQHF
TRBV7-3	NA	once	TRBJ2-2	TGTGCCAGCAGCTTAGCCGGTCGGGGATCCGGGGAGCTGTTTTTT	CASSLAGRGSGELFF
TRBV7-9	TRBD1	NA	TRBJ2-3	TGTGCCAGCAGCCCCGGACAGGGTGGCGGATATTTT	CASSPGQGGGYF
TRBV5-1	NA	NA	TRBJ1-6	TGCGCCAGCAGCTTGGTCGGGGGGGTCAGCAATTCACCCCTCCACTTT	CASSLVGGVSNSPLHF
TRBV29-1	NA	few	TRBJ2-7	TGCAGCGTTCTGAAGGACACGTTTTCCTACGAGCAGTACTTC	CSVLKDTFSYEQYF
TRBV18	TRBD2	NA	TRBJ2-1	TGTGCCAGCTCACCGCTCCTAGCGGGGGCATACAATGAGCAGTTCTTC	CASSPLLAGAYNEQFF
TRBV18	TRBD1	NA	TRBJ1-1	TGTGCCAGCTCACAGGGACAGGGGAACACTGAAGCTTTCTTT	CASSQGQGNTEAFF
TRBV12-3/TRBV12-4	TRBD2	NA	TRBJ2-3	TGTGCCAGCAGCAGCGGGAGTTCAGATACGCAGTATTTT	CASSSGSSDTQYF
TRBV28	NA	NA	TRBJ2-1	TGTGCCAGCAGTTTAGCCGGTCCTTACAATGAGCAGTTCTTC	CASSLAGPYNEQFF
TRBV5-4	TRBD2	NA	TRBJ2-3	TGTGCCAGCAGCAAGACTAGCGGGAGGGCAGATACGCAGTATTTT	CASSKTSGRADTQYF
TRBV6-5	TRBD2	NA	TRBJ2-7	TGTGCCAGCAGATTGGGACTAGCGGCCTACGAGCAGTACTTC	CASRLGLAAYEQYF